A selection of T cell receptor beta chains follows, all from one sample in a study of CD4 T cells in relation to SARS-CoV-2 and coronaviruses. Sequenced by immunoSEQ multiplex PCR; TCRdb stores in-frame clones only, minus some. The sample holds about 38,000 clones; roughly 90% are singletons and the top ten take 9.2%. The specimen was memory CD4+ T cells from PBMCs. Source of these receptors: an adult with COVID-19. CDR3s leave out the opening cysteine and the closing phenylalanine or tryptophan. Clone size is shown for a subset of rows, as once, few, many or a class of expanded clone.

v_call clone_size cdr3_aa
TRBV6-6 . ATHPPGLAKNIQY
TRBV6-5 . ASSPPQGESREAF
TRBV5-1 . ASSHGQGAEAF
TRBV5-1 . ASSPTLFGGTGELF
TRBV2 . ASSGSRGGTDTQY
TRBV5-1 once ASSSKPAGRQETQY
TRBV27 . ASSRIPPLTNEKLF
TRBV10-3 . AISETAYGYT
TRBV12-5 once ASGTQTGGEGSNQPQH
TRBV28 . ASNRRDVGNGYT
TRBV5-6 few ASSSTNSRVTGELF
TRBV11-2 . ASSSTGVEQF
TRBV6-5 . ASSKTPGAHYGYT
TRBV6-2/TRBV6-3 . ASSYSTSNTEAF
TRBV3-1/TRBV3-2 once ASSQSRANSPLH
TRBV4-2 . ASSQEPGLGTTDTQY
TRBV3-1/TRBV3-2 . ASSHGTAGGRNSPLH
TRBV9 . ASSPRDRPYNEQF